One and the same sample provided the 26 T cell receptor beta chains below, sequenced in a study of T cell responses to AZD1222 COVID-19 vaccine. The assay was immunoSEQ multiplex PCR, and TCRdb's table has in-frame clones only and misses some. The table shows about 120,000 clones, with about 90% occurring only once. Specimen: peripheral blood, collected on day 0 of AZD1222 vaccination. All receptors derive from an adult in good health.

This chain uses TRBV7-9 with TRBJ1-2; no clear D gene. This CDR3 region has 14 residues. Germline CDR1 is SEHNR and CDR2 is FQNEAQ (reference sequence). V was shortened by 2 bases and J by 1 base, with 8 bases between the two germline ends. CDR3 DNA sequence: TGTGCCAGCAGCTTAACGACGGTTAACTATGGCTACACCTTC. It specifies CASSLTTVNYGYTF.

The chain carries TRBV5-5 and TRBJ2-7; D perhaps matches TRBD2 (6 bases). The CDR3 has 12 residues. Trimming stripped 5 bases from V and 8 bases from J, with 14 bases between. Germline loops: CDR1 SGHKS, CDR2 YYEKEE (reference sequence). This CDR3 reads CASSLDGGKQYF. CDR3 DNA sequence: TGTGCCAGCAGTCTGGACGGGGGAAAGCAGTACTTC.

The chain employs TRBV28 and TRBJ2-7, with D tentatively TRBD1 (7 bases). The CDR3 covers 15 residues. From germline, CDR1 is MDHEN and CDR2 SYDVKM. V was shortened by 6 bases and J by 1 base, with 16 bases between the two germline ends. This CDR3 reads CASSEGGQSSYEQYF. The DNA for the CDR3 is TGTGCCAGCAGCGAGGGGGGACAGTCGTCCTACGAGCAGTACTTC.

This clone has only one observation. The chain uses TRBV6-6 and TRBJ1-1, with D hard to call. Germline values: CDR1 MNHNY, CDR2 SVGAGI (reference sequence). The CDR3 totals 11 residues. Trimming left V 8 bases short and J 8 bases short, with 12 bases between. The CDR3 DNA follows: TGTGCCAGCGGGTTCTTCGGGGAAGCTTTCTTT. It translates to CASGFFGEAFF.

CDR3 protein: CASRPEGAGSPLHF. In DNA, the CDR3 is TGTGCCAGCAGGCCCGAGGGGGCTGGCTCACCCCTCCACTTT. The gene calls are TRBV6-5 and TRBJ1-6, with 7 positions matching TRBD1. Germline assignment: CDR1 MNHEY and CDR2 SVGAGI. The CDR3 is 14 residues long. Germline trimming cut 6 bases from V and 10 bases from J; bases unmatched to any gene: 9.

V gene TRBV13 combines with J gene TRBJ2-7; 8 nucleotides agree with TRBD1. Germline values: CDR1 PRHDT, CDR2 FYEKMQ (reference sequence). Trimming at V came to 5 bases and at J to 0 bases, leaving 6 bases not matched to a gene. The CDR3 runs to 15 residues. Here the CDR3 DNA reads TGTGCCAGCAGCACGAGGGACAGGTCCTCCTACGAGCAGTACTTC. Its translation is CASSTRDRSSYEQYF.

The J gene is TRBJ2-3, the V gene TRBV18; D gene unclear. V was cut by 3 bases and J by 6 bases, with 7 bases left in between. Germline V gene lookup returns CDR1 KGHSH and CDR2 LQKENI. The length of the CDR3 is 12 residues. DNA of the CDR3: TGTGCCAGCTCACCGTACGGGGATACGCAGTATTTT. Amino acid sequence: CASSPYGDTQYF.

The genes are TRBV28 and TRBJ2-7; D possibly corresponds to TRBD1 (6 bases). The germline V and J ends were trimmed by 5 bases and 5 bases, with 22 bases remaining between them. The CDR3 spans 16 residues. CDR1 MDHEN and CDR2 SYDVKM come from the germline V gene. Written as DNA, the CDR3 is TGTGCCAGCAGTCCTAGCCCCTCGAACAGGGTCCACGAGCAGTACTTC. The encoded protein is CASSPSPSNRVHEQYF.

This sequence joins TRBV5-1 and TRBJ1-2, with 9 bases fitting TRBD1. Trimming took 4 bases from V and 2 from J; bases not matched to a gene: 15. The germline gives CDR1 SGHRS, CDR2 YFSETQ. This CDR3 has 18 residues. The DNA for the CDR3 is TGCGCCAGCAGCCCGGTGAGGACAGGGGAGGCATTAAACTATGGCTACACCTTC. It codes for CASSPVRTGEALNYGYTF.

In its sample, this clone was seen a few times. This chain connects TRBV7-2 to TRBJ2-3; 7 bases are shared with TRBD2. V was clipped by 3 bases and J by 2 bases; unmatched bases: 2. CDR1 SGHTA and CDR2 FQGNSA come from the germline V gene. This CDR3 is built from 14 residues. The CDR3 nucleotides are TGTGCCAGCAGCTTCCGGGACTACACAGATACGCAGTATTTT. It yields the protein CASSFRDYTDTQYF.

The rearrangement links TRBV2 to TRBJ2-3, with D unclear. From germline, CDR1 is SNHLY and CDR2 FYNNEI. Trimming removed 7 bases from V and 0 bases from J, with 11 bases in between. The CDR3 runs 14 residues. Written as DNA, the CDR3 is TGTGCCAGCACGCGATCCCCCAGCACAGATACGCAGTATTTT. It is translated as CASTRSPSTDTQYF.

The rearrangement links TRBV11-2 to TRBJ1-2; TRBD1 matches 9 bases. Germline V gene sequence: CDR1 SGHAT, CDR2 FQNNGV. J was trimmed by 3 bases and V by 4 bases; bases with no gene match: 6. The CDR3 extends over 15 amino acids. CDR3 nucleotides: TGTGCCAGCAGCTCCTGGGACAGGGTGGACTATGGCTACACCTTC. It yields the protein CASSSWDRVDYGYTF.

V is TRBV7-8 and J is TRBJ1-1; TRBD1 might be the D (5 bases). Germline values: CDR1 SGHVS, CDR2 FQNEAQ. The CDR3 is 14 residues long. The ends were cut back, 3 bases at V and 0 bases at J, with 8 bases in the middle. The CDR3 spells CASSLTVLNTEAFF. The DNA of the CDR3 is TGTGCCAGCAGCTTGACAGTTTTGAACACTGAAGCTTTCTTT.

J is TRBJ1-1 and V is TRBV28; TRBD1 matches at 9 bases. With V trimmed by 5 bases and J by 4 bases, 5 bases remained unmatched. The CDR3 runs to 14 residues. Germline V CDR1 and CDR2: MDHEN, SYDVKM. CDR3 sequence reads: CASSPGTGITEAFF. The CDR3 DNA reads as TGTGCCAGCAGTCCCGGGACAGGGATCACTGAAGCTTTCTTT.

The V call is TRBV27, the J call TRBJ1-1, with TRBD1 matching 7 bases. Germline values: CDR1 MNHEY, CDR2 SMNVEV (reference sequence). V trimming: 5 bases; J trimming: 4 bases; junction bases outside the gene matches: 7. This CDR3 has 14 amino acids. CDR3 region: CASSNTGVPTEAFF. CDR3 coding DNA: TGTGCCAGCAGTAACACAGGGGTTCCCACTGAAGCTTTCTTT.

This clone is medium-sized within its sample. V and J are TRBV6-4 and TRBJ2-3; TRBD1 agrees at 10 bases. V trimming: 0 bases; J trimming: 4 bases; junction bases outside the gene matches: 1. CDR3 length: 15 residues. Germline V gene data show CDR1 as MRHNA and CDR2 as SNTAGT. CDR3 region: CASSDSTGGADTQYF. DNA of the CDR3: TGTGCCAGCAGTGACTCGACAGGGGGCGCAGATACGCAGTATTTT.

The genes are TRBV6-2 or TRBV6-3 and TRBJ2-6, with D possibly being TRBD1 (6 bases). Trimming shortened V by 5 bases and J by 4 bases, and 12 bases separated the two germline ends. Germline lookup yields CDR1 MNHEY and CDR2 SVGEGT. The CDR3 runs 15 residues. This chain's CDR3 is CASSHTGLGANVLTF. The CDR3 DNA reads TGTGCCAGCAGTCATACAGGGCTCGGGGCCAACGTCCTGACTTTC.

The rearrangement uses TRBV6-2 or TRBV6-3 and TRBJ2-3; 7 bases align to TRBD2. The CDR3 length is 17 residues. In germline, CDR1 is MNHEY, CDR2 SVGEGT. Germline trimming cut 0 bases from V and 2 bases from J; bases unmatched to any gene: 8. CDR3 amino acids: CASSYSRLADTTDTQYF. Written as DNA, the CDR3 is TGTGCCAGCAGTTACTCGAGGCTAGCGGATACCACAGATACGCAGTATTTT.

This chain joins TRBV4-3 and TRBJ1-3; D gene uncertain. Germline loops: CDR1 LGHNA, CDR2 YSLEER. The CDR3 has 15 amino acids. Trimming cost V 0 bases and J 2 bases, with 8 bases left between them. CDR3 region: CASSQDRPTGNTIYF. The CDR3 coding sequence is TGCGCCAGCAGCCAAGACAGGCCGACTGGAAACACCATATATTTT.

V and J are TRBV3-1 (or the pseudogene TRBV3-2) and TRBJ2-3, with D possibly being TRBD1 (6 bases). There are 13 residues in the CDR3. Germline V CDR1 and CDR2: LGHDT, YNNKEL (reference sequence). V was pared by 5 bases and J by 8 bases, with 14 bases between. CDR3 DNA sequence: TGTGCCAGCAGCATAGACAGGTCGGGTACGCAGTATTTT. Translating gives CASSIDRSGTQYF.

The J gene is TRBJ1-3, the V gene TRBV18, with TRBD1 as a possible D gene (5 bases). Germline CDR1 is KGHSH and CDR2 is LQKENI. Deletions cut 6 bases from V and 4 bases from J, with 13 bases between. The length of the CDR3 is 14 residues. This chain's CDR3 is CASSTRGQGNTIYF. DNA for the CDR3: TGTGCCAGCTCTACCCGAGGACAAGGAAACACCATATATTTT.

This chain links TRBV5-4 with TRBJ2-1; D perhaps matches TRBD1 (5 bases). Trimming left V 0 bases short and J 0 bases short, with 19 bases between. Germline V gene lookup returns CDR1 SGHNT and CDR2 YYREEE (reference sequence). The CDR3 is made up of 19 amino acids. For the CDR3, the DNA is TGTGCCAGCAGCTTGGCCCCCCCTGGGGCCCTGCTCTCCTACAATGAGCAGTTCTTC. This gives the protein CASSLAPPGALLSYNEQFF.

This sequence joins TRBV10-3 and TRBJ1-1, with D perhaps TRBD1 (5 bases). This CDR3 region has 15 residues. V was clipped by 0 bases and J by 5 bases, with 13 bases between them. Germline CDR1 reads ENHRY; CDR2 reads SYGVKD. The CDR3 sequence: CAISESGGGDTEAFF. The CDR3 DNA follows: TGTGCCATCAGTGAGTCTGGGGGGGGAGATACTGAAGCTTTCTTT.

This clone was counted a single time. The gene calls are TRBV28 and TRBJ2-4; no reliable D call. The length of the CDR3 is 15 residues. V was clipped by 2 bases and J by 8 bases, with 16 bases between them. CDR1 MDHEN and CDR2 SYDVKM come from the germline V gene. CDR3 region: CASSLIVGGGDIQYF. In nucleotides, the CDR3 is TGTGCCAGCAGTTTAATCGTGGGTGGTGGAGACATTCAGTACTTC.

This clone was counted only a few times. The chain carries TRBV6-5 and TRBJ2-2; TRBD1 aligns across 9 bases. V gave up 6 bases and J gave up 5 bases; unmatched junction bases: 7. There are 15 residues in the CDR3. Looked up from germline, CDR1 is MNHEY and CDR2 is SVGAGI. The CDR3 DNA follows: TGTGCCAGCAGCCCCGGGACAGGGTGGACCGGGGAGCTGTTTTTT. Its translation: CASSPGTGWTGELFF.

This clone was observed a handful of times. The chain recombines TRBV27 with TRBJ1-2; TRBD1 matches 7 bases. This CDR3 has 16 residues. From germline, CDR1 is MNHEY and CDR2 SMNVEV (reference sequence). Germline trimming cut 4 bases from V and 2 bases from J; bases unmatched to any gene: 10. CDR3 residues: CASSSLTGRGNYGYTF. The CDR3 coding sequence is TGTGCCAGCAGTTCCCTGACAGGGCGAGGGAACTATGGCTACACCTTC.